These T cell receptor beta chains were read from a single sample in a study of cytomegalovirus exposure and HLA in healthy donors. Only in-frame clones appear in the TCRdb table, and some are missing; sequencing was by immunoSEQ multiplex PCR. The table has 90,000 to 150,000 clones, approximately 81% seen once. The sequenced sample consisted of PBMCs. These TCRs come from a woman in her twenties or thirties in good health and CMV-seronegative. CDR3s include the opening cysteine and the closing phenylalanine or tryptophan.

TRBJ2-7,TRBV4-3,CASSQDLPRAYEQYF
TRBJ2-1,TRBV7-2,CASSLKSVSGSSYNEQFF
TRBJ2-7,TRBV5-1,CASSLGWQSPYEQYF
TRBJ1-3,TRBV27,CASSQQGAVGNTIYF
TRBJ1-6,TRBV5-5,CASSFLNSPLHF
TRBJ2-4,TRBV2,CASSPGTGSSNIQYF
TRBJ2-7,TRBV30,CAWRRGRGSYEQYF
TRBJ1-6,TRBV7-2,CASSLGGSMTNSPLHF
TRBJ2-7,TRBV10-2,CASSAPGLAEQYF
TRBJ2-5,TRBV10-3,CAIRGNRGETQYF
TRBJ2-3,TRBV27,CASSGQGTDTQYF
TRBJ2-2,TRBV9,CASSVEGQGLMVAGELFF
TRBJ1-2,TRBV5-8,CASSARDREDYGYTF
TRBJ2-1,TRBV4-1,CASSQFIWGQSSYNEQFF
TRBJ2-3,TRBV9,CASSPGTSGGTDTQYF
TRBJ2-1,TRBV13,CASSSPGGDEQFF
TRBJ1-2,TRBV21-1,CASSGQGYGYTF
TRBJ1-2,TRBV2,CASSEDRGVYGYTF
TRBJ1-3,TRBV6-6,CASTERGPGNTIYF
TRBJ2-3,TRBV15,CATSRDDSSTDTQYF
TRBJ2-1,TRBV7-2,CASSLQRGPEQFF
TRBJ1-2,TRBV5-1,CASSLSDPYYGYTF
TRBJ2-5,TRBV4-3,CASSQDDSQETQYF
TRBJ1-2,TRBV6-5,CASRNSLGDYGYTF
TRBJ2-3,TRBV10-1,CASTAGTGGLADTQYF
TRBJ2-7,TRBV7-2,CASSFTGTGSYEQYF
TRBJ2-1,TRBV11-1,CASSLELAGGLEQFF
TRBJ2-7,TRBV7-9,CASSPETGYGYEQYF
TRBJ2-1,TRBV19,CASSTLRGGTDEQFF
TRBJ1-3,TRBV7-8,CASSLGANSGNTIYF
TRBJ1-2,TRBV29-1,CSVEDLQRNSPYGYTF
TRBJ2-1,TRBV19,CASSTLWTKSSYNEQFF
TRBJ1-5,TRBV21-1,CASTPESRQFSNQPQHF
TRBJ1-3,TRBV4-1,CASSQGEGDTIYF
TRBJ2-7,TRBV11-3,CASSPGVGVSYEQYF
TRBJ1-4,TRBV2,CASSSGTGDEKLFF
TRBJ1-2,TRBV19,CASSIQGTGNYGYTF
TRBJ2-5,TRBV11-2,CASTVAAEGTQYF
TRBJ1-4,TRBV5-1,CASSLEDSGEKLFF
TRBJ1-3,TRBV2,CASRGGTGGHTIYF
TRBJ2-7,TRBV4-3,CASSRGIIGQGYPYEQYF
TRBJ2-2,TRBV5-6,CASSSLPGGWSGELFF
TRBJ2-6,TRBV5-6,CASSLAGDGANVLTF
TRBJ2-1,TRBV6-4,CASSEPRGTEQFF
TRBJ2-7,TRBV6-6,CASSFPGGGHYEQYF
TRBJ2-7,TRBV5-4,CASSLVTGSSYEQYF